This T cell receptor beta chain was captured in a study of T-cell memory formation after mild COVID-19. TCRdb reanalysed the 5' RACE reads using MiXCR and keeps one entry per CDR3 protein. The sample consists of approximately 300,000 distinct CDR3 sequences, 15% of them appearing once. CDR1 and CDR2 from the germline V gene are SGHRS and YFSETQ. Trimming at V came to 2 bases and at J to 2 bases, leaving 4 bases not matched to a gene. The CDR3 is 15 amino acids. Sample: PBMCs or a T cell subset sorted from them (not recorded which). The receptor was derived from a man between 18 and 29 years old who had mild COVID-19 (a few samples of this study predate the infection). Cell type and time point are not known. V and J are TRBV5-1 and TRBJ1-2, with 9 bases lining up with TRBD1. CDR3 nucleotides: TGCGCCAGCAGCTTAACAGGGGGCGCGAACTATGGCTACACCTTC. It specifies CASSLTGGANYGYTF.